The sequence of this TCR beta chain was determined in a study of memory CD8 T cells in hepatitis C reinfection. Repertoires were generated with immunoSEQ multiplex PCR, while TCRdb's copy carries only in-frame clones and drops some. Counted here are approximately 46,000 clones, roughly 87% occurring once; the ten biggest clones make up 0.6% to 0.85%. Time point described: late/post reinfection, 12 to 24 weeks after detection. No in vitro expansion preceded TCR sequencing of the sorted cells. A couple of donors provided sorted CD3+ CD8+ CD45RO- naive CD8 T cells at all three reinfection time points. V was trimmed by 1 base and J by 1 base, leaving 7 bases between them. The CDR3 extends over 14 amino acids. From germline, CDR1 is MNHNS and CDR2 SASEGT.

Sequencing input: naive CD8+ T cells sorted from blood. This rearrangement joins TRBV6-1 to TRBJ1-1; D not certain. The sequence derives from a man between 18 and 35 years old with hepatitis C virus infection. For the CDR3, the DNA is TGTGCCAGCAGTGAAGACGGTTGGAACACTGAAGCTTTCTTT. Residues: CASSEDGWNTEAFF.